The 22 T cell receptor beta chains reported below all come from one sample, sequenced in a study of blood T cell repertoires in COVID-19. Assay used: immunoSEQ multiplex PCR; TCRdb lists only in-frame clones, some missing. The table records fewer than 250,000 clones, over 70% of them present only once. Input material: PBMCs or T cells enriched from blood (not recorded which). The source of these receptors is a woman aged 30 to 39 who had been exposed to COVID-19.

The J gene is TRBJ1-5, the V gene TRBV7-2; D might be TRBD1 (5 bases). The V end lost 5 bases, the J end lost 5 bases, and 16 bases lay between the germline ends. The length of the CDR3 is 15 residues. Germline V gene lookup returns CDR1 SGHTA and CDR2 FQGNSA. CDR3 residues: CASSTMDIIDQPQHF. CDR3 in DNA: TGTGCCAGCAGCACAATGGACATCATAGATCAGCCCCAGCATTTT.

In its sample, this clone was seen once. The chain employs TRBV11-1 and TRBJ2-1; tentative D call: TRBD2 (6 bases). Germline V CDR1 and CDR2: SGHAT, FQDESV (reference sequence). Trimming cost V 2 bases and J 6 bases, with 14 bases left between them. The CDR3 has 15 residues. CDR3 nucleotide sequence: TGTGCCAGCAGCTTACTTGTGTTGGGGGGCAATGAGCAGTTCTTC. Its protein is CASSLLVLGGNEQFF.

The CDR3 spells CASGPGLAGYNEQFF. CDR3 bases: TGTGCTAGTGGTCCCGGACTAGCGGGATACAATGAGCAGTTCTTC. The chain links TRBV12-5 to TRBJ2-1; 12 bases map to TRBD2. Trimming at V came to 5 bases and at J to 4 bases, leaving 3 bases not matched to a gene. CDR3 length: 15 residues. Germline V gives CDR1 LGHNT, CDR2 FRNRAP.

The sample holds a few counts of this clone. The rearrangement joins TRBV10-3 to TRBJ2-7, with no clear D. The germline V and J ends were trimmed by 4 bases and 0 bases, with 7 bases remaining between them. The germline gives CDR1 ENHRY, CDR2 SYGVKD. The CDR3 has 13 residues. As DNA, the CDR3 is TGTGCCATCAGTGTGGAGAGCTCCTACGAGCAGTACTTC. Protein: CAISVESSYEQYF.

This clone has more than one count but fewer than ten. This rearrangement joins TRBV7-2 to TRBJ2-7, with D unresolved. This CDR3 is 15 amino acids long. The V and J ends lost 3 bases and 0 bases respectively, with 12 bases between them. CDR1 is SGHTA, CDR2 FQGNSA, per germline. CDR3 DNA: TGTGCCAGCAGCTTGACGCCTTACAGCTCCTACGAGCAGTACTTC. Its translation is CASSLTPYSSYEQYF.

J is TRBJ1-5 and V is TRBV9; D not certain. The CDR3 spans 15 residues. Germline CDR1 is SGDLS and CDR2 is YYNGEE. V was trimmed by 0 bases and J by 3 bases, leaving 10 bases between them. The CDR3: CASSVGGGFNQPQHF. The CDR3, as DNA: TGTGCCAGCAGCGTAGGCGGCGGGTTCAATCAGCCCCAGCATTTT.

This chain joins TRBV19 and TRBJ2-1, with D tentatively TRBD1 (5 bases). CDR1 is LNHDA, CDR2 SQIVND, per germline (reference sequence). The CDR3 extends over 17 amino acids. The V gene lost 3 bases and the J gene lost 0 bases, with 15 bases spanning the gap. CDR3 sequence reads: CASSILDTSSSYNEQFF. The CDR3 DNA is TGTGCCAGTAGTATTCTGGACACTTCGAGCTCCTACAATGAGCAGTTCTTC.

V gene TRBV5-1 combines with J gene TRBJ2-7; 14 positions match TRBD2. The CDR3 runs to 15 residues. With V trimmed by 5 bases and J by 5 bases, 6 bases remained unmatched. Germline V gene sequence: CDR1 SGHRS, CDR2 YFSETQ. Written as DNA, the CDR3 is TGCGCCAGCAGGCTGGGGACTAGCGGGAGCCACGAGCAGTACTTC. Its translation is CASRLGTSGSHEQYF.

The chain recombines TRBV6-5 with TRBJ1-1, with 7 positions matching TRBD1. Looked up from germline, CDR1 is MNHEY and CDR2 is SVGAGI. Trimming took 7 bases from V and 3 from J; bases not matched to a gene: 5. The CDR3 has 13 residues. Here the CDR3 DNA reads TGTGCCAGCACCGACAGGGAATACACTGAAGCTTTCTTT. Its translation: CASTDREYTEAFF.

The V and J genes are TRBV6-1 and TRBJ1-5; TRBD1 is a possible D gene (5 bases). The CDR3 loop spans 12 amino acids. The germline CDR1 and CDR2 sequences are MNHNS and SASEGT. The V gene lost 2 bases and the J gene lost 11 bases, with 10 bases spanning the gap. CDR3 sequence reads: CASSEMGGAQHF. For the CDR3, the DNA is TGTGCCAGCAGTGAAATGGGAGGGGCCCAGCATTTT.

V and J are TRBV7-9 and TRBJ1-2, with D unresolved. Trimming cost V 1 base and J 2 bases, with 8 bases left between them. Germline lookup yields CDR1 SEHNR and CDR2 FQNEAQ (reference sequence). CDR3 length: 14 amino acids. Here the CDR3 DNA reads TGTGCCAGCAGCTTAGGCGCCAGGAACTATGGCTACACCTTC. It is translated as CASSLGARNYGYTF.

V gene TRBV10-3 combines with J gene TRBJ2-2; D is undetermined. Germline V gene lookup returns CDR1 ENHRY and CDR2 SYGVKD. V shed 2 bases and J shed 6 bases, with 7 bases lying between them. The CDR3 is made up of 13 amino acids. CDR3 loop: CAISEIRAGELFF. CDR3 nucleotides: TGTGCCATCAGTGAGATCCGTGCCGGGGAGCTGTTTTTT.

The table lists this clone with a count of one. The chain couples TRBV2 to TRBJ1-3, with a weak D call TRBD1 (5 bases). The CDR3 runs to 12 residues. Per the germline V gene, CDR1 is SNHLY and CDR2 is FYNNEI. Trimming removed 5 bases at V and 8 bases at J, with 10 bases between. CDR3 DNA sequence: TGTGCCAGCAGTTCTGCGGGGGACACCATATATTTT. It specifies CASSSAGDTIYF.

This clone was counted once. The chain uses TRBV5-1 and TRBJ1-4; TRBD1 matches 8 bases. Germline trimming cut 3 bases from V and 7 bases from J; bases unmatched to any gene: 5. The length of the CDR3 is 14 residues. CDR1 and CDR2 (germline): SGHRS, YFSETQ. CDR3 residues: CASSSGQGGEKLFF. The CDR3 nucleotides are TGCGCCAGCAGCTCCGGACAGGGCGGTGAAAAACTGTTTTTT.

V and J are TRBV2 and TRBJ2-3, with unresolved D. V was cut by 7 bases and J by 0 bases, with 5 bases left in between. CDR3 length: 12 amino acids. The germline V gene has CDR1 SNHLY and CDR2 FYNNEI. In DNA, the CDR3 is TGTGCCAGCACCCTTAGCACAGATACGCAGTATTTT. Amino acid sequence: CASTLSTDTQYF.

J is TRBJ2-4 and V is TRBV24-1; the match to TRBD2 covers 8 bases. The junction had 8 bases not matched to a gene; V was cut back by 4 bases and J by 10 bases. Germline V lookup: CDR1 KGHDR, CDR2 SFDVKD. The CDR3 is 14 amino acids. CDR3 in DNA: TGTGCCACCAGTGACCCGACTCGGGGGGGGATTCAGTACTTC. Amino acids: CATSDPTRGGIQYF.

This clone was counted a single time. This chain uses TRBV28 with TRBJ1-5; TRBD1 matches 7 bases. CDR3 size: 16 residues. Germline V gives CDR1 MDHEN, CDR2 SYDVKM. V lost 2 bases and J lost 0; bases outside the gene matches: 4. The CDR3 sequence: CASSLRDSYSNQPQHF. The CDR3 DNA reads TGTGCCAGCAGTTTAAGGGACAGCTATAGCAATCAGCCCCAGCATTTT. Looking up the rest from reference TRBV28 and TRBJ1-5 gives the full variable domain: DVKVTQSSRYLVKRTGEKVFLECVQDMDHENMFWYRQDPGLGLRLIYFSYDVKMKEKGDIPEGYSVSREKKERFSLILESASTNQTSMYLCASSLRDSYSNQPQHFGDGTRLSIL.

This clone has only a few counts. The chain uses TRBV7-9 and TRBJ1-1; D perhaps matches TRBD1 (5 bases). The CDR3 is 14 amino acids. V shed 5 bases and J shed 1 base, with 11 bases lying between them. CDR1 and CDR2 from the germline V gene are SEHNR and FQNEAQ (reference sequence). Written as DNA, the CDR3 is TGTGCCAGCAGCCGGGGGACGCGGAACACTGAAGCTTTCTTT. Translated, it gives CASSRGTRNTEAFF. Full variable domain (rest looked up from reference TRBV7-9 and TRBJ1-1): DTGVSQNPRHKITKRGQNVTFRCDPISEHNRLYWYRQTLGQGPEFLTYFQNEAQLEKSRLLSDRFSAERPKGSFSTLEIQRTEQGDSAMYLCASSRGTRNTEAFFGQGTRLTVV.

This clone was seen once. V is TRBV28 and J is TRBJ2-7, with TRBD2 identical over 9 bases. This CDR3 region has 18 residues. Germline lookup yields CDR1 MDHEN and CDR2 SYDVKM. Trimming removed 4 bases from V and 7 bases from J; junction bases left unmatched: 20. The CDR3 DNA reads as TGTGCCAGCAGTTCTACCCACGGCAGTAGCGGGAGAGGATGGGAGCAGTACTTC. It codes for CASSSTHGSSGRGWEQYF. The whole variable domain, remainder taken from reference TRBV28 and TRBJ2-7, is DVKVTQSSRYLVKRTGEKVFLECVQDMDHENMFWYRQDPGLGLRLIYFSYDVKMKEKGDIPEGYSVSREKKERFSLILESASTNQTSMYLCASSSTHGSSGRGWEQYFGPGTRLTVT.

The chain has TRBV11-1 and TRBJ2-1; no clear D. The germline V and J ends were trimmed by 3 bases and 9 bases, with 12 bases remaining between them. The germline gives CDR1 SGHAT, CDR2 FQDESV (reference sequence). CDR3 size: 13 residues. As DNA, the CDR3 is TGTGCCAGCAGCTTGACTGGATTTCCTGAGCAGTTCTTC. Its translation: CASSLTGFPEQFF.

This clone was found a few times. The rearrangement uses TRBV2 and TRBJ1-1; 9 nucleotides agree with TRBD1. CDR3 length: 15 amino acids. The junction had 8 bases not matched to a gene; V was cut back by 4 bases and J by 5 bases. Germline assignment: CDR1 SNHLY and CDR2 FYNNEI. In nucleotides, the CDR3 is TGTGCCAGCAGTGGAGCGGACAGGGGAGGGACTGAAGCTTTCTTT. Translation: CASSGADRGGTEAFF. The whole variable domain, filled in from reference TRBV2 and TRBJ1-1, reads EPEVTQTPSHQVTQMGQEVILRCVPISNHLYFYWYRQILGQKVEFLVSFYNNEISEKSEIFDDQFSVERPDGSNFTLKIRSTKLEDSAMYFCASSGADRGGTEAFFGQGTRLTVV.

V gene TRBV13 combines with J gene TRBJ1-6, with 8 bases identical to TRBD1. After removal of 11 bases from V and 3 bases from J, the junction contained 15 bases not matched to a gene. The length of the CDR3 is 17 residues. Per the germline V gene, CDR1 is PRHDT and CDR2 is FYEKMQ (reference sequence). The CDR3 DNA is TGTGCCCGATGGGGGTTGGGACAGGCGAACTATAATTCACCCCTCCACTTT. Residues: CARWGLGQANYNSPLHF.